These 20 T cell receptor beta chains originate from one sample sequenced in a study of shared clonotypes between healthy human individuals. Using immunoSEQ multiplex PCR, the repertoire was profiled, and TCRdb retains in-frame clones only, with some absent. The sample consists of 850,000 to 1,100,000 clones, approximately 75% of them appearing once. The sequencing input was memory CD4+ T cells from PBMCs. Noted subset: CD45RA-negative fraction. All receptors derive from a man aged 18 to 30 in good health. Some clones in this sample may be carry-over from other donors' samples.

This clone occurred once. This chain connects TRBV5-6 to TRBJ2-4, with a weak D call TRBD1 (5 bases). Germline V gene sequence: CDR1 SGHDT, CDR2 YYEEEE. The CDR3 is 15 amino acids. The germline V and J ends were trimmed by 0 bases and 7 bases, with 14 bases remaining between them. In DNA form, the CDR3 reads TGTGCCAGCAGCTTGGAGAGGCAGGGTATCAACATTCAGTACTTC. Its protein is CASSLERQGINIQYF.

This clone occurred many times. This chain joins TRBV6-1 and TRBJ1-1; 7 positions match TRBD1. This CDR3 is built from 14 residues. From germline, CDR1 is MNHNS and CDR2 SASEGT. V lost 6 bases, J lost 0 bases, and 4 bases stayed unmatched. The CDR3 here is CASSDRDLNTEAFF. The CDR3 nucleotides are TGTGCCAGCAGCGACAGGGACCTGAACACTGAAGCTTTCTTT.

This clone has only a few counts. The V gene is TRBV5-6, the J gene TRBJ1-2; D may be TRBD1 (5 bases). The CDR3 extends over 16 amino acids. The V end was cut by 0 bases, the J end by 4 bases, with 16 bases between. Germline V gene sequence: CDR1 SGHDT, CDR2 YYEEEE. The chain's CDR3 is CASSLGWASGGYGYTF. As DNA, the CDR3 is TGTGCCAGCAGCTTGGGATGGGCGTCGGGGGGCTATGGCTACACCTTC.

This clone was seen once. The rearrangement uses TRBV6-5 and TRBJ1-4; D call uncertain. Germline-derived CDR1 and CDR2 are MNHEY and SVGAGI. The CDR3 is 14 residues long. Between the trimmed V and J ends, which lost 6 bases and 7 bases, there was a span of 15 bases. CDR3 bases: TGTGCCAGCAGACGGAGTCGGTTGGCTGAAAAACTGTTTTTT. Residues: CASRRSRLAEKLFF.

This chain connects TRBV7-9 to TRBJ2-1; tentatively, D is TRBD1 or TRBD2 (6 bases each). There are 16 residues in the CDR3. With 1 base removed from V and 7 bases from J, the gap between germline ends came to 17 bases. Germline CDR1 is SEHNR and CDR2 is FQNEAQ (reference sequence). CDR3 protein: CASSLVTGAEGNEQFF. CDR3 sequence (DNA): TGTGCCAGCAGCTTAGTTACGGGGGCAGAGGGTAATGAGCAGTTCTTC.

The chain links TRBV4-1 to TRBJ2-1; tentative D call: TRBD2 (7 bases). CDR1 is MGHRA, CDR2 YSYEKL, per germline. The CDR3 spans 16 residues. The V end was cut by 0 bases, the J end by 8 bases, with 17 bases between. Here the CDR3 reads CASSQDGGGRDYEQFF. For the CDR3, the DNA is TGCGCCAGCAGCCAAGATGGGGGCGGGAGAGACTATGAGCAGTTCTTC.

The rearrangement joins TRBV19 to TRBJ2-1, with 8 bases lining up with TRBD2. The J segment lost 7 bases and the V segment lost 0 bases, leaving 11 bases of the junction unmatched. Germline V CDR1 and CDR2: LNHDA, SQIVND (reference sequence). There are 17 residues in the CDR3. The CDR3 DNA sequence: TGTGCCAGTAGTATAGATCGCGGAGCGGGAGTTCGGAATGAGCAGTTCTTC. Translating gives CASSIDRGAGVRNEQFF.

V gene TRBV18 combines with J gene TRBJ1-2; D might be TRBD1 (5 bases). V lost 0 bases and J lost 6, with 14 bases in between. The CDR3 extends over 15 amino acids. From germline, CDR1 is KGHSH and CDR2 LQKENI. In nucleotides, the CDR3 is TGTGCCAGCTCACCACCGGGGGGTCCTCCAAATGGCTACACCTTC. Translated, it gives CASSPPGGPPNGYTF.

The chain combines TRBV7-2 with TRBJ1-2, with 12 nucleotides matching TRBD1. With V trimmed by 1 base and J by 8 bases, 8 bases remained unmatched. Germline V gives CDR1 SGHTA, CDR2 FQGNSA. There are 16 residues in the CDR3. The CDR3 protein is CASSLDTGTGGAGYTF. The DNA for the CDR3 is TGTGCCAGCAGCTTAGACACCGGGACAGGGGGCGCGGGCTACACCTTC.

The chain recombines TRBV29-1 with TRBJ2-5; 8 bases map to TRBD1. V trimming: 6 bases; J trimming: 7 bases; junction bases outside the gene matches: 7. The CDR3 totals 12 residues. CDR1 and CDR2 from the germline V gene are SQVTM and ANQGSEA. CDR3: CSVGQVDGTQYF. Written as DNA, the CDR3 is TGCAGCGTGGGACAGGTAGATGGGACCCAGTACTTC. Variable domain in full (rest from reference TRBV29-1 and TRBJ2-5): SAVISQKPSRDICQRGTSLTIQCQVDSQVTMMFWYRQQPGQSLTLIATANQGSEATYESGFVIDKFPISRPNLTFSTLTVSNMSPEDSSIYLCSVGQVDGTQYFGPGTRLLVL.

The genes are TRBV28 and TRBJ2-6, with 9 positions matching TRBD1. Trimming cost V 5 bases and J 2 bases; bases outside gene matches: 13. The CDR3 contains 19 residues. Germline V lookup: CDR1 MDHEN, CDR2 SYDVKM. DNA of the CDR3: TGTGCCAGCAGTGCAACACAGGGGACAGGGAGTACTGGGGCCAACGTCCTGACTTTC. Its translation: CASSATQGTGSTGANVLTF.

The chain combines TRBV5-1 with TRBJ2-7; perhaps D is TRBD1 or TRBD2 (5 bases each). CDR1 is SGHRS and CDR2 is YFSETQ in the germline V gene. The CDR3 is made up of 16 amino acids. V was shortened by 3 bases and J by 3 bases, with 19 bases between the two germline ends. The CDR3 here is CASSSGTDTGIYEQYF. CDR3 coding DNA: TGCGCCAGCAGCTCCGGGACGGACACGGGGATCTACGAGCAGTACTTC. The complete variable domain, with remaining parts taken from reference TRBV5-1 and TRBJ2-7, reads KAGVTQTPRYLIKTRGQQVTLSCSPISGHRSVSWYQQTPGQGLQFLFEYFSETQRNKGNFPGRFSGRQFSNSRSEMNVSTLELGDSALYLCASSSGTDTGIYEQYFGPGTRLTVT.

The chain is built from TRBV7-2 and TRBJ2-5; D possibly corresponds to TRBD2 (5 bases). There are 14 residues in the CDR3. V was trimmed by 5 bases and J by 2 bases, leaving 12 bases between them. Germline lookup yields CDR1 SGHTA and CDR2 FQGNSA. The CDR3 DNA reads as TGTGCCAGCAGCAAGAGCGGATTTCAAGAGACCCAGTACTTC. Amino acids: CASSKSGFQETQYF.

The chain uses TRBV4-3 and TRBJ2-1, with D tentatively TRBD1 (6 bases). This CDR3 comprises 20 residues. Germline assignment: CDR1 LGHNA and CDR2 YSLEER. Trimming removed 3 bases from V and 0 bases from J, with 24 bases in between. The CDR3 DNA reads TGCGCCAGCAGCCAGTCGGGACATACCAGCAGGTCAAGCTCCTACAATGAGCAGTTCTTC. It codes for CASSQSGHTSRSSSYNEQFF.

This clone was observed once. The genes are TRBV28 and TRBJ2-7; 9 bases agree with TRBD1. The V gene's germline CDR1 is MDHEN and CDR2 SYDVKM. Unmatched junction bases numbered 11, after V lost 5 bases and J lost 3 bases. This CDR3 is built from 16 residues. CDR3 sequence (DNA): TGTGCCAGCAGTCCCTCCCCCGGGACAGGGTTCTACGAGCAGTACTTC. It is translated as CASSPSPGTGFYEQYF.

The rearrangement joins TRBV28 to TRBJ1-4; D might be TRBD1 (5 bases). The length of the CDR3 is 13 residues. Germline values: CDR1 MDHEN, CDR2 SYDVKM. V lost 6 bases, J lost 7 bases, and 12 bases lay in between. The CDR3 nucleotides read TGTGCCAGCAGCCCCTTTAGGGGTGAAAAACTGTTTTTT. This gives the protein CASSPFRGEKLFF.

J is TRBJ2-2 and V is TRBV7-3; D is unresolved. CDR3 length: 15 amino acids. The V end lost 0 bases, the J end lost 2 bases, and 7 bases lay between the germline ends. CDR1 SGHTA and CDR2 FQGTGA come from the germline V gene. This CDR3 is CASSLTSLNTGELFF. For the CDR3, the DNA is TGTGCCAGCAGCTTAACTAGCCTAAACACCGGGGAGCTGTTTTTT.

The chain couples TRBV30 to TRBJ2-3; D is unresolved. The germline CDR1 and CDR2 sequences are GTSNPN and SVGIG (reference sequence). V lost 4 bases to trimming and J lost 3 bases, with 11 bases between them. The CDR3 runs 13 residues. CDR3 residues: CAWTRYRTDTQYF. The CDR3 DNA follows: TGTGCCTGGACGCGGTATAGGACAGATACGCAGTATTTT.

V and J are TRBV5-1 and TRBJ2-7; possibly TRBD2 for D (6 bases). Trimming removed 4 bases from V and 5 bases from J, with 19 bases in between. The CDR3 extends over 15 amino acids. Germline V CDR1 and CDR2: SGHRS, YFSETQ. CDR3 protein: CASSRTGVGGHEQYF. As DNA, the CDR3 is TGCGCCAGCAGCAGGACGGGGGTGGGAGGCCACGAGCAGTACTTC.

This sequence joins TRBV7-9 and TRBJ2-3; 7 positions agree with TRBD2. CDR1 and CDR2 from the germline V gene are SEHNR and FQNEAQ (reference sequence). The CDR3 spans 15 residues. V was pared by 4 bases and J by 0 bases, with 4 bases of the junction left unmatched. CDR3 in DNA: TGTGCCAGCAGCTCCAGACTAGCTAGCACAGATACGCAGTATTTT. It codes for CASSSRLASTDTQYF.